The 4 T cell receptor beta chains given below trace back to one sample, sequenced in a study of shared clonotypes between healthy human individuals. Profiled with immunoSEQ multiplex PCR; TCRdb holds only in-frame clones, not every one. The repertoire holds a few million clones, with 85% to 95% as singletons. Sequencing was performed on naive CD4+ T cells from PBMCs. Subset noted: CD45RA+ positively selected. These receptors were obtained from a man aged 18 to 30 in good health. Some clones in this sample may be carry-over from other donors' samples.

The CDR3 protein is CSAQVFGYTF. In DNA, the CDR3 is TGCAGTGCTCAAGTGTTTGGCTACACCTTC. The chain recombines TRBV20-1 with TRBJ1-2; D remains unclear. Germline CDR1 and CDR2: DFQATT and SNEGSKA (reference sequence). Trimming shortened V by 5 bases and J by 7 bases, and 8 bases separated the two germline ends. The CDR3 is made up of 10 amino acids.

The chain couples TRBV5-1 to TRBJ1-5; unclear D gene. The V end was cut by 5 bases, the J end by 0 bases, with 12 bases between. Germline V gene data show CDR1 as SGHRS and CDR2 as YFSETQ. The CDR3 loop spans 15 amino acids. CDR3 loop: CASSLDTNSNQPQHF. The CDR3 DNA is TGCGCCAGCAGTCTTGACACGAATAGCAATCAGCCCCAGCATTTT.

V and J are TRBV10-3 and TRBJ2-1; 10 bases map to TRBD2. J was trimmed by 8 bases and V by 8 bases; bases with no gene match: 3. CDR1 and CDR2 from the germline V gene are ENHRY and SYGVKD. The CDR3 totals 12 residues. This CDR3 reads CAIGAGGDEQFF. The DNA for the CDR3 is TGTGCCATCGGAGCGGGAGGGGATGAGCAGTTCTTC.

This clone has a handful of counts. The rearrangement uses TRBV29-1 and TRBJ1-1; D not resolved. There are 15 residues in the CDR3. Trimming removed 4 bases at V and 4 bases at J, with 19 bases between. Germline V gene data show CDR1 as SQVTM and CDR2 as ANQGSEA. As DNA, the CDR3 is TGCAGCGTTGTAGTCCCCGGCAGGCGGGGCACTGAAGCTTTCTTT. It encodes CSVVVPGRRGTEAFF.